Following are 14 T cell receptor beta chains from one sample sequenced in a study of T cell responses to AZD1222 COVID-19 vaccine. Some clones are missing from TCRdb's copy, which holds only in-frame ones; the method was immunoSEQ multiplex PCR. The sample contains 75,000 to 100,000 clones, 92% of which appear only once. The starting material was peripheral blood, obtained 28 days after the second AZD1222 dose. The receptor source for this set is an adult who received the AZD1222 COVID-19 vaccine.

This clone was seen a single time. The rearrangement links TRBV27 to TRBJ1-5; TRBD1 might be the D (5 bases). V was shortened by 1 base and J by 9 bases, with 16 bases between the two germline ends. Germline assignment: CDR1 MNHEY and CDR2 SMNVEV (reference sequence). The CDR3 runs to 15 residues. The DNA of the CDR3 is TGTGCCAGCAGTTTATATGGGGACCCGGGTGGGCCCCAGCATTTT. Protein sequence: CASSLYGDPGGPQHF.

The chain combines TRBV25-1 with TRBJ2-1; either TRBD1 or TRBD2 may supply D (5 bases each). The CDR3 extends over 15 amino acids. The ends were cut back, 3 bases at V and 6 bases at J, with 15 bases in the middle. CDR1 and CDR2 (germline): MGHDK, SYGVNS. CDR3 DNA sequence: TGTGCCAGCAGTGATCCCCGGGGCAGCCTCAATGAGCAGTTCTTC. This gives the protein CASSDPRGSLNEQFF.

This chain links TRBV5-1 with TRBJ2-3; 16 nucleotides align to TRBD2. This CDR3 region has 19 residues. V trimming: 0 bases; J trimming: 4 bases; junction bases outside the gene matches: 8. CDR1 and CDR2 from the germline V gene are SGHRS and YFSETQ. The CDR3, as DNA: TGCGCCAGCAGCTTGGTCGGGACTAGCGGGGGGGAACAGGCAGATACGCAGTATTTT. Its translation is CASSLVGTSGGEQADTQYF.

The chain recombines TRBV6-1 with TRBJ1-4; 9 nucleotides align to TRBD1. The germline V gene has CDR1 MNHNS and CDR2 SASEGT. Trimming at V came to 1 base and at J to 8 bases, leaving 5 bases not matched to a gene. CDR3 length equals 15 residues. The CDR3 bases are TGTGCCAGCAGTGAAGAGGGGACAGGGCAAGAAAAACTGTTTTTT. Its translation: CASSEEGTGQEKLFF.

V is TRBV5-6 and J is TRBJ2-2; D is perhaps TRBD2 (6 bases). The V and J ends lost 2 bases and 2 bases respectively, with 10 bases between them. The CDR3 loop spans 15 amino acids. Germline V gene lookup returns CDR1 SGHDT and CDR2 YYEEEE. The CDR3 DNA is TGTGCCAGCAGCTTTGGAGGGTTTAACACCGGGGAGCTGTTTTTT. This sequence encodes CASSFGGFNTGELFF.

The chain links TRBV6-5 to TRBJ1-1; D remains unclear. The CDR3 consists of 13 residues. Trimming took off 5 bases at V and 5 bases at J, with 12 bases between the two ends. From germline, CDR1 is MNHEY and CDR2 SVGAGI. For the CDR3, the DNA is TGTGCCAGCAGTCCCTCCCTTGGGACTGAAGCTTTCTTT. This codes for CASSPSLGTEAFF.

The gene calls are TRBV2 and TRBJ1-2, with TRBD1 identical over 7 bases. Trimming at V came to 8 bases and at J to 4 bases, leaving 7 bases not matched to a gene. The CDR3 loop spans 13 amino acids. In germline, CDR1 is SNHLY, CDR2 FYNNEI. CDR3 sequence (DNA): TGTGCCAGCGGGGAGGGGGCCGGCTATGGCTACACCTTC. It encodes CASGEGAGYGYTF.

This clone was observed a handful of times. This rearrangement joins TRBV6-5 to TRBJ1-3; D not certain. Germline lookup yields CDR1 MNHEY and CDR2 SVGAGI. Trimming removed 6 bases at V and 0 bases at J, with 12 bases between. The length of the CDR3 is 15 residues. The CDR3 DNA follows: TGTGCCAGCAGAGGGCTGGAGCGCTCTGGAAACACCATATATTTT. Its translation is CASRGLERSGNTIYF.

This clone was counted a single time. The chain employs TRBV6-2 or TRBV6-3 and TRBJ2-7; tentatively, D is TRBD1 or TRBD2 (5 bases each). Germline V gene lookup returns CDR1 MNHEY and CDR2 SVGEGT. V lost 1 base and J lost 2, with 9 bases in between. The CDR3 has 14 residues. CDR3 sequence: CASSYWDGTYEQYF. The CDR3 region has the DNA TGTGCCAGCAGTTACTGGGACGGGACCTACGAGCAGTACTTC.

This clone was observed a handful of times. This chain joins TRBV30 and TRBJ1-5; unclear D gene. Per germline, CDR1 GTSNPN and CDR2 SVGIG (reference sequence). CDR3 size: 13 residues. The V gene lost 3 bases and the J gene lost 3 bases, with 9 bases spanning the gap. Here the CDR3 reads CAWSARHNQPQHF. The CDR3 DNA reads as TGTGCCTGGAGCGCCCGCCACAATCAGCCCCAGCATTTT.

This chain uses TRBV6-5 with TRBJ1-1, with a tentative D call TRBD1 (6 bases). V was trimmed by 4 bases and J by 2 bases, leaving 14 bases between them. The CDR3 covers 15 residues. CDR1 MNHEY and CDR2 SVGAGI come from the germline V gene. The CDR3 loop is CASSLTGQSNTEAFF. In DNA form, the CDR3 reads TGTGCCAGCAGTTTGACAGGCCAAAGCAACACTGAAGCTTTCTTT.

Here the CDR3 DNA reads TGTGCCAGCTCACTGGGACAGTTGGGTCGAGAGACCCAGTACTTC. It translates to CASSLGQLGRETQYF. V usage is TRBV18 and J usage is TRBJ2-5; 7 bases align to TRBD1. Germline CDR1 is KGHSH and CDR2 is LQKENI. The CDR3 sequence is 15 residues long. V gave up 4 bases and J gave up 4 bases; unmatched junction bases: 9. Complete variable domain (other parts from reference TRBV18 and TRBJ2-5): NAGVMQNPRHLVRRRGQEARLRCSPMKGHSHVYWYRQLPEEGLKFMVYLQKENIIDESGMPKERFSAEFPKEGPSILRIQQVVRGDSAAYFCASSLGQLGRETQYFGPGTRLLVL.

The V and J genes are TRBV27 and TRBJ1-2; D not certain. Trimming stripped 1 base from V and 2 bases from J, with 8 bases between. Germline loops: CDR1 MNHEY, CDR2 SMNVEV (reference sequence). The CDR3 totals 14 residues. The CDR3 DNA follows: TGTGCCAGCAGTTTATTTGGCAGCAACTATGGCTACACCTTC. Residues: CASSLFGSNYGYTF.

The gene calls are TRBV6-5 and TRBJ1-3, with D tentatively TRBD1 (5 bases). In germline, CDR1 is MNHEY, CDR2 SVGAGI. V lost 11 bases to trimming and J lost 0 bases, with 14 bases between them. The CDR3 is 14 residues long. The CDR3 region has the DNA TGTGCCGGCCCAGGGAGGGGCTCTGGAAACACCATATATTTT. This encodes CAGPGRGSGNTIYF.